This T cell receptor (beta chain) was sequenced for a study of T cell responses to AZD1222 COVID-19 vaccine. The overall study: It was second doses at about 4 or about 12 weeks that were pooled. Study conclusions and caveats: Nearly half of unique spike-specific TCRs reportedly avoided B.1.351 and B.1.1.7 mutated regions.

With V trimmed by 2 bases and J by 6 bases, 11 bases remained unmatched. The germline V gene has CDR1 SGHTS and CDR2 YDEGEE. This CDR3 spans 16 amino acids. This clone was detected only once. Its antigen is still unknown. Sequencing used immunoSEQ multiplex PCR; TCRdb keeps in-frame clones, though not all of them. The repertoire holds fewer than 200,000 clones, with over 80% as singletons. The material was peripheral blood, obtained on day 0 of AZD1222 vaccination. The chain uses TRBV5-8 and TRBJ2-1; 7 bases are shared with TRBD2. The receptor was derived from an adult in good health. CDR3 bases: TGTGCCAGCAGCTTTACGGGGGGTCAGTTTTCCAATGAGCAGTTCTTC. Amino acid sequence: CASSFTGGQFSNEQFF.